The 10 T cell receptor beta chains below were found in one sample sequenced in a study of cytomegalovirus exposure and HLA in healthy donors. Researchers ran the PCR with 60 Vbeta and 13 Jbeta primers. Using immunoSEQ multiplex PCR, the repertoire was profiled, and TCRdb retains in-frame clones only, with some absent. This repertoire comprises around 200,000 clones; its ten largest clones make up about 1.1%. Sequencing input: PBMCs. The receptors come from a girl aged 2 to 10 in good health and CMV-seropositive.

The chain is built from TRBV27 and TRBJ2-7, with 11 positions matching TRBD1. The CDR3 contains 15 residues. Germline V gene data show CDR1 as MNHEY and CDR2 as SMNVEV (reference sequence). Losses at the gene ends were 0 bases for V and 6 bases for J; bases not matched to a gene: 4. CDR3 region: CASSLSGTGGAEQYF. The CDR3 DNA is TGTGCCAGCAGTTTATCGGGGACAGGGGGAGCCGAGCAGTACTTC.

The V gene is TRBV2, the J gene TRBJ2-7; 11 bases line up with TRBD2. Germline-derived CDR1 and CDR2 are SNHLY and FYNNEI. J was trimmed by 7 bases and V by 7 bases; bases with no gene match: 15. The length of the CDR3 is 16 residues. CDR3 nucleotides: TGTGCCAGCACCGGACTAGCGGGCAATCACGTAGGGGAGCAGTACTTC. Its translation is CASTGLAGNHVGEQYF.

J is TRBJ2-7 and V is TRBV7-8; 13 positions agree with TRBD2. Trimming removed 4 bases from V and 1 base from J; junction bases left unmatched: 13. Germline loops: CDR1 SGHVS, CDR2 FQNEAQ. The CDR3 runs to 19 residues. This CDR3 is CASSSLTGLAGAGSYEQYF. CDR3 DNA sequence: TGTGCCAGCAGCTCATTGACCGGACTAGCGGGAGCTGGGTCCTACGAGCAGTACTTC.

V is TRBV27 and J is TRBJ1-1, with a weak D call TRBD1 (6 bases). V shed 3 bases and J shed 2 bases, with 10 bases lying between them. Looked up from germline, CDR1 is MNHEY and CDR2 is SMNVEV (reference sequence). The CDR3 runs 14 residues. The CDR3 bases are TGTGCCAGCAGTTTCCTTGGGACAAACACTGAAGCTTTCTTT. This codes for CASSFLGTNTEAFF.

V usage is TRBV7-9 and J usage is TRBJ2-2; a possible D gene is TRBD2 (5 bases). Germline V gene sequence: CDR1 SEHNR, CDR2 FQNEAQ (reference sequence). The germline V and J ends were trimmed by 5 bases and 5 bases, with 15 bases remaining between them. The CDR3 has 15 residues. CDR3 sequence reads: CASSPSPGGTGELFF. CDR3 DNA: TGTGCCAGCAGCCCTTCTCCGGGCGGGACCGGGGAGCTGTTTTTT.

The chain joins TRBV19 to TRBJ1-4; a possible D gene is TRBD1 (5 bases). V was shortened by 6 bases and J by 6 bases, with 17 bases between the two germline ends. The CDR3 loop spans 15 amino acids. Germline-derived CDR1 and CDR2 are LNHDA and SQIVND (reference sequence). The CDR3 region has the DNA TGTGCCAGTAGCCTAAACAGTCCGGGGGATGAAAAACTGTTTTTT. This encodes CASSLNSPGDEKLFF.

The chain has TRBV2 and TRBJ2-4; 10 positions match TRBD2. The V and J ends lost 5 bases and 8 bases, in that order; junction bases with no gene match: 9. Germline V lookup: CDR1 SNHLY, CDR2 FYNNEI. This CDR3 is 15 amino acids long. The CDR3 here is CASSPQGSGRDIQYF. Written as DNA, the CDR3 is TGTGCCAGCAGTCCCCAAGGGAGCGGGAGGGACATTCAGTACTTC.

The rearrangement joins TRBV6-1 to TRBJ2-7; D is undetermined. The CDR3 has 14 residues. V was shortened by 2 bases and J by 4 bases, with 12 bases between the two germline ends. Germline CDR1 MNHNS, CDR2 SASEGT. The CDR3 spells CASSEYFSQYEQYF. The CDR3 nucleotides are TGTGCCAGCAGTGAATATTTCAGTCAATACGAGCAGTACTTC.

V usage is TRBV2 and J usage is TRBJ2-1; weak D call: TRBD1 (6 bases). Germline V gene data show CDR1 as SNHLY and CDR2 as FYNNEI. This CDR3 is 15 amino acids long. The V and J ends lost 7 bases and 7 bases respectively, with 20 bases between them. The CDR3 spells CASTKQGVQGNEQFF. CDR3 DNA sequence: TGTGCCAGCACCAAACAAGGCGTACAGGGAAATGAGCAGTTCTTC.

The V and J genes are TRBV10-3 and TRBJ2-5, with D perhaps TRBD1 (6 bases). The CDR3 runs 15 residues. Looked up from germline, CDR1 is ENHRY and CDR2 is SYGVKD. V gave up 5 bases and J gave up 5 bases, with 18 bases separating them. The CDR3 spells CAISPYTGSLETQYF. The CDR3 DNA is TGTGCCATCAGTCCCTACACAGGGTCTTTGGAGACCCAGTACTTC.